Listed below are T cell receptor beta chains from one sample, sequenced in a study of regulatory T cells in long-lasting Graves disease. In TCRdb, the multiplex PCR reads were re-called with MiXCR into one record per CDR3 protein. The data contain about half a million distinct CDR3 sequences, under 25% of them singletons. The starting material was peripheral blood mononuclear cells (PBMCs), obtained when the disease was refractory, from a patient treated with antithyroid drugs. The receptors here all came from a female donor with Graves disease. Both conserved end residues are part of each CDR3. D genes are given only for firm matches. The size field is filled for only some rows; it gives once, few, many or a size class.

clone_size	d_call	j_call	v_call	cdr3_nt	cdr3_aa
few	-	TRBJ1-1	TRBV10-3	TGTGCCATCAGTGAGTCGCAGCAGGGGTCCGGCACTGAAGCTTTCTTT	CAISESQQGSGTEAFF
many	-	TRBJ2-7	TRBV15	TGTGCCACCAGCAGGGTTGGGGGGAGGTACGAGCAGTACTTC	CATSRVGGRYEQYF
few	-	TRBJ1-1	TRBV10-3	TGTGCCATCAGTGGAGGCGAAGGTGAAGCTTTCTTT	CAISGGEGEAFF
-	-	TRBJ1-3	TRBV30	TGTGCCTGGAATGGGGCTGGAAACACCATATATTTT	CAWNGAGNTIYF
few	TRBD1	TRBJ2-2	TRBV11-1	TGTGCCAGCAGCTTATCGGGACAGTACACCGGGGAGCTGTTTTTT	CASSLSGQYTGELFF
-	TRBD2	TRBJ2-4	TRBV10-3	TGTGCCAGCAGTTACCCTCAAAGGAGCGGGATTTTAGCCAAAAACATTCAGTACTTC	CASSYPQRSGILAKNIQYF
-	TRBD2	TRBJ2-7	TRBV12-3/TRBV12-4	TGTGCCAGCCGCCTAGCGGGGGGCGAGCAGTACTTC	CASRLAGGEQYF
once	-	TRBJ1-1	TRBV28	TGTGCCAGCAGTTTTCGGAGATGGACAGTCATGAACACTGAAGCTTTCTTT	CASSFRRWTVMNTEAFF
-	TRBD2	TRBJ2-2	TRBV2	TGTGCCAGCCCCCGGGGGGGGCCGAACACCGGGGAGCTGTTTTTT	CASPRGGPNTGELFF
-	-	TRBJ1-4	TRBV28	TGTGCCAGCAGTTTACTGGGGGCGGATGAAAAACTGTTTTTT	CASSLLGADEKLFF
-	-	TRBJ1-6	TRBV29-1	TGCAGCGCCCAGGTCAACCCAGGTTCACCCCTCCACTTT	CSAQVNPGSPLHF
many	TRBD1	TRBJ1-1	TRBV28	TGTGCCAGCAGTCTCCCAGGGGGCGCGGGCACTGAAGCTTTCTTT	CASSLPGGAGTEAFF
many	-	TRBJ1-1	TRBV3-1	TGTGCCAGCAGCCCAGTGGGGCAGGGCTCCGCAGCTTTCTTT	CASSPVGQGSAAFF
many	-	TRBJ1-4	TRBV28	TGTGCCAGCAGCCTCCCGCAGGGAGCGGGTAATGAAAAACTGTTTTTT	CASSLPQGAGNEKLFF
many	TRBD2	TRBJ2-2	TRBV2	TGTGCCAGTACGCTCAGCGGGGGGGCAGACACCGGGGAGCTGTTTTTT	CASTLSGGADTGELFF
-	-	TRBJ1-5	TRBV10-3	TGTGCCATCTCTCGCGAGGATCAGCCCCAGCATTTT	CAISREDQPQHF
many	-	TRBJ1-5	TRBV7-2	TGTGCCAGCAGCTTAGGAACAGATAATCAGCCCCAGCATTTT	CASSLGTDNQPQHF
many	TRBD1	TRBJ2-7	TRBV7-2	TGTGCCAGCAGCTTGGACAGGGCTCACGAGCAGTACTTC	CASSLDRAHEQYF
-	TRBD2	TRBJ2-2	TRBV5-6	TGTGCCAGCAGCTTATTTCGACTAGCGGGGGGCCTCTACACCGGGGAGCTGTTTTTT	CASSLFRLAGGLYTGELFF
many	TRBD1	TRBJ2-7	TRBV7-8	TGTGCCAGCAGCCCCCGGTACCGGGACAGCTACGAGCAGTACTTC	CASSPRYRDSYEQYF
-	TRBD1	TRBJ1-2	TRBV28	TGTGCCAGCAGCACCGGGACAGGGGATTCCTATGGCTACACCTTC	CASSTGTGDSYGYTF
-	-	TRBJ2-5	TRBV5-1	TGCGCCAGCAGCTTGGCCTCGGGGGCCCAAGAGACCCAGTACTTC	CASSLASGAQETQYF